The rows below give T cell receptor beta chains drawn from one sample of a study of OX40 agonist ivuxolimab in advanced cancers. Libraries were prepared by immunoSEQ multiplex PCR; TCRdb keeps only in-frame clonotypes and omits some of them. The table lists 70,000 to 80,000 clones, about 81% of them singletons. Sequenced material: CD4+ or CD8+ T cells sorted from blood, taken in a trial of the OX40 agonist ivuxolimab. These receptors originate from an adult with an advanced solid tumor such as melanoma, head and neck, liver or kidney cancer. Each CDR3 is given with its conserved first and last residue. The D gene is left open where the match is weak. The size field is filled for only some rows; it gives once, few, many or a size class.

J gene: TRBJ2-3
D gene: TRBD2
clone size: .
V gene: TRBV27
CDR3 DNA: TGTGCCAGCAGTTTACCCGGGGGGGACCATACGCAGTATTTT
CDR3 protein: CASSLPGGDHTQYF

J gene: TRBJ2-7
D gene: TRBD1
clone size: .
V gene: TRBV2
CDR3 DNA: TGTGCCAGCACGGACAGGTTATACGAGCAGTACTTC
CDR3 protein: CASTDRLYEQYF

J gene: TRBJ2-3
D gene: TRBD2
clone size: .
V gene: TRBV2
CDR3 DNA: TGTGCCAGCAGTGATGGCGGGGGAACCACAGATACGCAGTATTTT
CDR3 protein: CASSDGGGTTDTQYF

J gene: TRBJ1-5
D gene: .
clone size: .
V gene: TRBV29-1
CDR3 DNA: TGCAGCGTTGGGACGGACAATCAGCCCCAGCATTTT
CDR3 protein: CSVGTDNQPQHF

J gene: TRBJ2-1
D gene: TRBD2
clone size: .
V gene: TRBV9
CDR3 DNA: TGTGCCAGCAGCCAAACTAGCGGCCCACCCTACAATGAGCAGTTCTTC
CDR3 protein: CASSQTSGPPYNEQFF

J gene: TRBJ2-5
D gene: .
clone size: .
V gene: TRBV7-9
CDR3 DNA: TGTGCCAGCAGCGCGGGGGACAGAAAAGAGACCCAGTACTTC
CDR3 protein: CASSAGDRKETQYF

J gene: TRBJ2-1
D gene: .
clone size: once
V gene: TRBV9
CDR3 DNA: TGTGCCAGCAGCCTCGGGGGGACACCCCTTCGGTATGAGCAGTTCTTC
CDR3 protein: CASSLGGTPLRYEQFF

J gene: TRBJ2-2
D gene: .
clone size: .
V gene: TRBV5-4
CDR3 DNA: TGTGCCAGCAGCCAAGATCCGGCTAGCCGCACCGGGGAGCTGTTTTTT
CDR3 protein: CASSQDPASRTGELFF

J gene: TRBJ2-5
D gene: TRBD2
clone size: .
V gene: TRBV6-6
CDR3 DNA: TGTGCCAGCATCGCGGGGGGCACAGAGACCCAGTACTTC
CDR3 protein: CASIAGGTETQYF

J gene: TRBJ1-5
D gene: .
clone size: .
V gene: TRBV11-2
CDR3 DNA: TGTGCCAGCAGCTTAGAGGGGAATAGCAATCAGCCCCAGCATTTT
CDR3 protein: CASSLEGNSNQPQHF

J gene: TRBJ1-6
D gene: .
clone size: .
V gene: TRBV11-3
CDR3 DNA: TGTGCCAGCAGCTCTAGGACAGCCAATTCACCCCTCCACTTT
CDR3 protein: CASSSRTANSPLHF

J gene: TRBJ1-1
D gene: .
clone size: .
V gene: TRBV7-8
CDR3 DNA: TGTGCCAGCAGCTTTATGGGGGCCATACACACTGAAGCTTTCTTT
CDR3 protein: CASSFMGAIHTEAFF

J gene: TRBJ2-5
D gene: TRBD1
clone size: .
V gene: TRBV5-8
CDR3 DNA: TGTGCCAGCAGCTTAGGGACAGGGGGTCCGATTCGGGAGACCCAGTACTTC
CDR3 protein: CASSLGTGGPIRETQYF

J gene: TRBJ2-7
D gene: TRBD1
clone size: .
V gene: TRBV10-3
CDR3 DNA: TGTGCCATCAGCGTCCAAGGGACAGGGAAATCCTACGAGCAGTACTTC
CDR3 protein: CAISVQGTGKSYEQYF

J gene: TRBJ2-3
D gene: TRBD2
clone size: few
V gene: TRBV5-1
CDR3 DNA: TGCGCCAGCAGCCTAGCGGGAGGGCCTGGGACAGATACGCAGTATTTT
CDR3 protein: CASSLAGGPGTDTQYF

J gene: TRBJ2-6
D gene: TRBD1
clone size: .
V gene: TRBV18
CDR3 DNA: TGTGCCAGCTCAACCAGTGCGGGACAGGGGGCATCTGGGGCCAACGTCCTGACTTTC
CDR3 protein: CASSTSAGQGASGANVLTF